These T cell receptor beta chains were read from a single sample in a study of blood T cell repertoires in COVID-19. Sequencing was performed with immunoSEQ multiplex PCR; in TCRdb, only in-frame clones are kept and a portion is missing. Of over 150,000 clones listed, about 89% are singletons. The specimen was peripheral blood. These receptors originate from a man aged 50 to 60 with acute or convalescent COVID-19. The CDR3 runs from the conserved cysteine through the conserved F or W. Each record gives: D gene, J gene, V gene, clone size, CDR3 protein, CDR3 DNA. A D gene is named only where the DNA matches it firmly. The size field is filled for only some rows; it gives once, few, many or a size class.

TRBD2 TRBJ2-3 TRBV27 once CASSLWLAGATDTQYF TGTGCCAGCAGTTTGTGGCTAGCGGGGGCCACAGATACGCAGTATTTT
TRBD1 TRBJ2-1 TRBV19 NA CASSTQGAIPYNEQFF TGTGCCAGTAGTACACAGGGGGCCATCCCCTACAATGAGCAGTTCTTC
NA TRBJ1-2 TRBV29-1 NA CSVEDAGGYGYTF TGCAGCGTTGAAGATGCGGGAGGCTATGGCTACACCTTC
TRBD1 TRBJ2-6 TRBV3-1/TRBV3-2 once CASSQETGSGSWANVLTF TGTGCCAGCAGCCAAGAGACAGGGAGTGGTAGTTGGGCCAACGTCCTGACTTTC
NA TRBJ2-7 TRBV28 NA CASSSPTVSYEQYF TGTGCCAGCAGTTCCCCTACCGTCTCCTACGAGCAGTACTTC
TRBD1 TRBJ1-2 TRBV7-2 NA CASSRDSYGYTF TGTGCCAGCAGCCGGGACAGCTATGGCTACACCTTC
TRBD2 TRBJ2-5 TRBV4-1 NA CASSQVINGRQETQYF TGCGCCAGCAGCCAAGTTATTAACGGGAGGCAAGAGACCCAGTACTTC
TRBD2 TRBJ2-1 TRBV4-3 once CASSSPGGLSSYNEQFF TGCGCCAGCAGCTCCCCGGGAGGGCTAAGCTCCTACAATGAGCAGTTCTTC
NA TRBJ2-6 TRBV6-5 NA CASSYAGSSGANVLTF TGTGCCAGCAGTTACGCAGGGTCCTCTGGGGCCAACGTCCTGACTTTC
TRBD2 TRBJ2-4 TRBV27 NA CASSPKGLAAGLAKNIQYF TGTGCCAGCAGTCCCAAGGGACTAGCCGCCGGCCTAGCCAAAAACATTCAGTACTTC
NA TRBJ2-3 TRBV2 NA CASSLRPPGLTDTQYF TGTGCCAGCAGTCTGAGACCCCCGGGTCTTACAGATACGCAGTATTTT
NA TRBJ2-1 TRBV18 NA CASSPAAAYNEQFF TGTGCCAGCTCACCGGCGGCCGCCTACAATGAGCAGTTCTTC
TRBD1 TRBJ1-1 TRBV5-1 NA CASSTGQGRVNTEAFF TGCGCCAGCAGCACGGGACAGGGTAGGGTGAACACTGAAGCTTTCTTT